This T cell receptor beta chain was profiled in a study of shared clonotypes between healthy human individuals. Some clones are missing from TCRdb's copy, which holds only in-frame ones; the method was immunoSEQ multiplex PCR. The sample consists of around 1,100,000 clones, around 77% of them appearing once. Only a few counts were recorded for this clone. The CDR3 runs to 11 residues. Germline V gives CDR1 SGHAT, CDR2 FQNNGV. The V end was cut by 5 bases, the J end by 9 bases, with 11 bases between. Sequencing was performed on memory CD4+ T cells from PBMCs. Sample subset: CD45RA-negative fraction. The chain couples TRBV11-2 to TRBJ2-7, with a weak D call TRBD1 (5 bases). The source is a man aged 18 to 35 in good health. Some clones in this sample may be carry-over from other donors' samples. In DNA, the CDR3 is TGTGCCAGCAGCATAGGGGCTAGGCAGTACTTC. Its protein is CASSIGARQYF.